This note documents a single TCR beta chain sequence. V gave up 3 bases and J gave up 5 bases, with 10 bases separating them. The CDR3 is 13 residues long. The germline gives CDR1 LGHNA, CDR2 YNFKEQ. This record belongs to a study of T cell changes during pregnancy in multiple sclerosis. Measured with immunoSEQ multiplex PCR; TCRdb has only the in-frame clones, and not every one. The sample holds approximately 57,000 clones; around 93% are singletons and the top ten take around 3.5%. The receptor's source is a female donor in good health, enrolled as a control in a pregnancy study. The material was peripheral blood, obtained after pregnancy. The J gene is TRBJ1-1, the V gene TRBV4-2; D is perhaps TRBD1 (5 bases). The CDR3 loop reads CASSQQGLTEAFF. The CDR3 region has the DNA TGTGCCAGCAGCCAGCAGGGTCTGACTGAAGCTTTCTTT.